This T cell receptor beta chain comes out of a study of radiotherapy plus CTLA-4 blockade in lung cancer. Whole-study findings and limits: Radiotherapy with ipilimumab was followed by blood expansion of tumor-derived clones.

The CDR3 is 16 residues long. Trimming removed 2 bases from V and 2 bases from J; junction bases left unmatched: 5. Germline loops: CDR1 MRHNA, CDR2 SNTAGT. Some clones are missing from TCRdb's copy, which holds only in-frame ones; the method was immunoSEQ multiplex PCR. In the table there are 90,000 or so clones, about 86% of which are singletons. A remark on this clone: Its antigen is undetermined.

This material consisted of peripheral blood, taken from a patient treated with radiotherapy plus ipilimumab. This TCR came from a human donor with non-small cell lung cancer who had a partial response to radiotherapy plus ipilimumab. The J gene is TRBJ2-2, the V gene TRBV6-4, with TRBD2 matching over 7 bases. This CDR3 is CASSDVGTKNTGELFF. The CDR3 bases are TGTGCCAGCAGTGACGTCGGGACTAAAAACACCGGGGAGCTGTTTTTT.